The TCR beta chain described here comes from a study of blood T cell repertoires in COVID-19. The assay was immunoSEQ multiplex PCR, and TCRdb's table has in-frame clones only and misses some. The table includes approximately 110,000 clones, 75% to 90% detected once. Sequencing was carried out using peripheral blood. The TCR was taken from a woman at least 80 years old with COVID-19, enrolled during active disease.

The CDR3 is CASSGAGGYQETQYF. CDR3 in DNA: TGTGCCAGCAGCGGAGCGGGAGGGTACCAAGAGACCCAGTACTTC. The chain joins TRBV9 to TRBJ2-5; 10 bases line up with TRBD2. V gave up 3 bases and J gave up 0 bases; unmatched junction bases: 2. The CDR3 runs to 15 residues. CDR1 and CDR2 (germline): SGDLS, YYNGEE.